This TCR beta chain comes out of a study of shared clonotypes between healthy human individuals. Regarding the study as a whole: Some clonotypes were shared by all four sorted-subset donors, while others were not shared. The non-shared ones had lower generation probabilities than the shared ones.

The CDR3 has 14 residues. CDR1 is SGHRS and CDR2 is YFSETQ in the germline V gene. Trimming stripped 0 bases from V and 2 bases from J, with 9 bases between. On this clone itself: Antigen: not known.

Original data processing: In the immunoSEQ data, sequences were junction-only and lacked quality scores, so filtering differed. Here immunoSEQ multiplex PCR was the method, and the copy in TCRdb shows in-frame clones only, minus some. V, J and clone size are taken as reported in that table, and D and trimming were inferred from the DNA itself. The data hold millions of clones, with about 92% observed a single time. The TCR sequence derives from a man in his late teens or twenties in good health. Some clones in this sample may be carry-over from other donors' samples. The chain is built from TRBV5-1 and TRBJ2-7; D is undetermined. The sample was naive CD4+ T cells from PBMCs. Subset described: CD45RA+ positively selected. The CDR3 nucleotides read TGCGCCAGCAGCTTGGTGGCAGCTACCTACGAGCAGTACTTC. As protein: CASSLVAATYEQYF.